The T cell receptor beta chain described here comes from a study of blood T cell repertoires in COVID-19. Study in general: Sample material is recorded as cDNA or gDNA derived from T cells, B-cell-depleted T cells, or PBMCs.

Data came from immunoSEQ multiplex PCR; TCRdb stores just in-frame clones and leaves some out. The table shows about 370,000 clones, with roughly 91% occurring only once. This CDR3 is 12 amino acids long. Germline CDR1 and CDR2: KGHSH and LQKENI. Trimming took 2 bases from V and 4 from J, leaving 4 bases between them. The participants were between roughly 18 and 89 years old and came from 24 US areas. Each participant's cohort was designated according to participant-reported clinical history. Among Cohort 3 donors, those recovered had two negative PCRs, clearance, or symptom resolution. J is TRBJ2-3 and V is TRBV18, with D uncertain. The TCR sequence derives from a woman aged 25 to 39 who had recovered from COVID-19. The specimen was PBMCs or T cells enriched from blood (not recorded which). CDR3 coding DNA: TGTGCCAGCTCACCATTAGCAGATACGCAGTATTTT. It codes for CASSPLADTQYF.